This TCR beta chain is from a study of shared T cell receptors in the human thymus. Measured with immunoSEQ multiplex PCR; TCRdb has only the in-frame clones, and not every one. The data hold almost 550,000 clones, with about 84% observed a single time. In germline, CDR1 is SGHAT, CDR2 FQNNGV. The CDR3 spans 15 residues. Trimming removed 3 bases from V and 3 bases from J; junction bases left unmatched: 7. The same sample was also used in a study of human thymus T cells. That investigation notes: The source of the thymus tissue was resections taken during corrective heart surgery.

Sequences were obtained from thymocytes. The clonotype comes from a boy under three years old with a congenital heart defect. The chain combines TRBV11-2 with TRBJ2-7, with TRBD1 identical over 8 bases. The CDR3 DNA reads as TGTGCCAGCAGCTTGAGGCCAGGGGGCATCTACGAGCAGTACTTC. Translation gives CASSLRPGGIYEQYF. Drawing the rest from reference TRBV11-2 and TRBJ2-7, the complete variable domain is EAGVAQSPRYKIIEKRQSVAFWCNPISGHATLYWYQQILGQGPKLLIQFQNNGVVDDSQLPKDRFSAERLKGVDSTLKIQPAKLEDSAVYLCASSLRPGGIYEQYFGPGTRLTVT.